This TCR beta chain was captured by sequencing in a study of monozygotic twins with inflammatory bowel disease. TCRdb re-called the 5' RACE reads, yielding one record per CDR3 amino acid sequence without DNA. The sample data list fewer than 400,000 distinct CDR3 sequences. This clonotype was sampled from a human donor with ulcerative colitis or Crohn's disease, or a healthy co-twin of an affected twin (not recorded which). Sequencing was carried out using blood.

The CDR3 spells CASSFLVPTRGEVADTQYF. The chain links TRBV13 to TRBJ2-3; TCRdb lists TRBD1, though no DNA is available to test this call. The CDR3 has 19 residues. Germline values: CDR1 PRHDT, CDR2 FYEKMQ (reference sequence).